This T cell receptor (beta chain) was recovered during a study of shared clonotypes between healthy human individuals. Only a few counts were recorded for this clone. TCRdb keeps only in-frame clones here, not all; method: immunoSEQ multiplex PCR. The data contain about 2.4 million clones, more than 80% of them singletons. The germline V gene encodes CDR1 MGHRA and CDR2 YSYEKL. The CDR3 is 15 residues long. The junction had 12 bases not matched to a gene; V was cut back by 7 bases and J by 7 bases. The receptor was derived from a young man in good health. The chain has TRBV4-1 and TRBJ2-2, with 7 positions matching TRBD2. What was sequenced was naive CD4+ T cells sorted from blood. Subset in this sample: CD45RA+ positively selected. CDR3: CASNPSGVGGGELFF. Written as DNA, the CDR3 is TGCGCCAGCAACCCCAGCGGGGTAGGTGGCGGGGAGCTGTTTTTT.